This is a list of T cell receptor beta chains from one sample in a study of T cell clonotyping in hematopoietic cell transplantation. Some clones are missing from TCRdb's copy, which holds only in-frame ones; the method was immunoSEQ multiplex PCR. The sample consists of 11,000 to 15,000 clones, about 94% of them appearing once. This material consisted of PBMCs, taken 30 days after allogeneic stem cell transplant. These receptors were taken from a male patient between 60 and 69 years old who had an allogeneic stem cell transplant from an unrelated donor, so the T cells may come from the graft donor. Some clones in this sample may be carry-over from other donors' samples. The CDR3 runs from the conserved cysteine through the conserved F or W. The order of the fields is D gene, clone size, V gene, J gene, CDR3 protein, CDR3 DNA. The D gene is left open where the match is weak. A clone size is listed for some rows: how often the clone was seen (once, few, many), or a class if it is expanded.

D: TRBD1
size: -
V: TRBV11-1
J: TRBJ1-1
CDR3: CASSYDRGSPEAFF
DNA: TGTGCCAGCAGCTACGACAGGGGGTCCCCTGAAGCTTTCTTT

D: TRBD1
size: -
V: TRBV5-6
J: TRBJ1-1
CDR3: CASSWGQIMNTEAFF
DNA: TGTGCCAGCAGCTGGGGACAGATCATGAACACTGAAGCTTTCTTT

D: -
size: -
V: TRBV11-2
J: TRBJ2-3
CDR3: CASSLTGGTDTQYF
DNA: TGTGCCAGCAGCCTTACGGGGGGCACAGATACGCAGTATTTT

D: -
size: -
V: TRBV29-1
J: TRBJ1-3
CDR3: CSATDSGGNTIYF
DNA: TGCAGCGCGACTGACAGCGGTGGAAACACCATATATTTT

D: -
size: -
V: TRBV2
J: TRBJ1-4
CDR3: CASSETGYNEKLFF
DNA: TGTGCCAGCAGTGAAACAGGGTATAATGAAAAACTGTTTTTT

D: -
size: -
V: TRBV4-2
J: TRBJ2-3
CDR3: CASSQDAVGAAGDTQYF
DNA: TGTGCCAGCAGCCAAGACGCGGTAGGGGCGGCGGGGGATACGCAGTATTTT

D: TRBD1
size: -
V: TRBV6-5
J: TRBJ1-4
CDR3: CASSYSDRGHEKLFF
DNA: TGTGCCAGCAGTTACTCTGACAGGGGGCATGAAAAACTGTTTTTT

D: TRBD1
size: -
V: TRBV27
J: TRBJ2-7
CDR3: CASSREGGPYEQYF
DNA: TGTGCCAGCAGTCGAGAAGGGGGCCCCTACGAGCAGTACTTC

D: -
size: few
V: TRBV18
J: TRBJ2-7
CDR3: CASSPRGTYEQYF
DNA: TGTGCCAGCTCACCACGAGGCACCTACGAGCAGTACTTC

D: -
size: -
V: TRBV5-6
J: TRBJ2-7
CDR3: CASSLEGNGQYF
DNA: TGTGCCAGCAGCTTGGAGGGGAATGGGCAGTACTTC

D: TRBD2
size: -
V: TRBV11-2
J: TRBJ2-7
CDR3: CASTPRVAGAYEQYF
DNA: TGTGCCAGCACCCCTCGAGTAGCGGGAGCCTACGAGCAGTACTTC

D: TRBD2
size: few
V: TRBV19
J: TRBJ2-7
CDR3: CASSIGLAGTYEQYF
DNA: TGTGCCAGTAGTATAGGACTAGCGGGGACCTACGAGCAGTACTTC

D: -
size: -
V: TRBV10-3
J: TRBJ1-1
CDR3: CAISESPLGEAFF
DNA: TGTGCCATCAGTGAGTCCCCGCTGGGCGAAGCTTTCTTT

D: -
size: -
V: TRBV27
J: TRBJ1-5
CDR3: CASRSDAGAQGNQPQHF
DNA: TGTGCCAGCCGTTCCGACGCGGGGGCGCAGGGCAATCAGCCCCAGCATTTT

D: -
size: -
V: TRBV5-6
J: TRBJ2-3
CDR3: CASSPRGWPDTQYF
DNA: TGTGCCAGCAGCCCTAGAGGGTGGCCAGATACGCAGTATTTT

D: TRBD1
size: -
V: TRBV18
J: TRBJ1-2
CDR3: CASSPSNGQGAGYTF
DNA: TGTGCCAGCTCACCATCGAACGGACAGGGAGCTGGCTACACCTTC